The clone carrying this T cell receptor (beta chain) was counted many times. What it recognizes is unknown. These data come from a study of CD8 T cells in ankylosing spondylitis. Study conclusions and caveats: There was a TCR beta motif, made of several highly homologous variants, that appeared characteristic of ankylosing spondylitis blood. Clones tied to disease were said to be significantly enriched in matched ankylosing spondylitis synovial fluid.

Each TCR beta library was made by quantitative 5'-RACE that incorporated molecular barcodes. TCRdb processed the 5' RACE reads anew with MiXCR; each CDR3 protein has one entry. This sample yields a few hundred thousand distinct CDR3 sequences, of which around 7.6% are seen a single time; more than 12% belongs to the top ten. Losses at the gene ends were 6 bases for V and 2 bases for J; bases not matched to a gene: 9. This CDR3 spans 16 amino acids. This receptor was obtained from a male donor with ankylosing spondylitis. Sequenced input: blood, either unsorted or a sorted T cell fraction (not recorded which). V is TRBV12-3 or TRBV12-4 and J is TRBJ2-3; 9 nucleotides match TRBD1. Here the CDR3 reads CASRAGQGRYTDTQYF. CDR3 DNA: TGTGCCAGCAGAGCCGGACAGGGGCGATACACAGATACGCAGTATTTT.